Presented here are 23 T cell receptor beta chains from one specimen sequenced in a study of naive and memory T cell subsets. The SP2 primer and nested alpha and beta constant region primers amplified ligated cDNA in four rounds. One entry per CDR3 protein, called by TCRdb with MiXCR from the 5' RACE reads. The sample consists of some 60,000 distinct CDR3 sequences, around 8% of them appearing once. TCR cDNA received a 3' ligated oligonucleotide that carried a UMI. Receptor source: a female donor in good health.

Only a few counts were recorded for this clonotype. V usage is TRBV7-2 and J usage is TRBJ1-5; D remains ambiguous. The ends were cut back, 2 bases at V and 0 bases at J, with 8 bases in the middle. Germline values: CDR1 SGHTA, CDR2 FQGNSA. This CDR3 spans 15 amino acids. The CDR3, as DNA: TGTGCCAGCAGCTTAACTGTTAATAGCAATCAGCCCCAGCATTTT. It yields the protein CASSLTVNSNQPQHF.

The gene calls are TRBV28 and TRBJ2-1; D gene unclear. From germline, CDR1 is MDHEN and CDR2 SYDVKM. Trimming removed 6 bases from V and 4 bases from J, with 7 bases in between. This CDR3 has 12 residues. DNA of the CDR3: TGTGCCAGCAGGGAGTGGTACAATGAGCAGTTCTTC. This codes for CASREWYNEQFF. The variable domain in full, completed from reference TRBV28 and TRBJ2-1, reads DVKVTQSSRYLVKRTGEKVFLECVQDMDHENMFWYRQDPGLGLRLIYFSYDVKMKEKGDIPEGYSVSREKKERFSLILESASTNQTSMYLCASREWYNEQFFGPGTRLTVL.

This sequence joins TRBV12-3 or TRBV12-4 and TRBJ2-5, with D maybe TRBD1 (6 bases). V lost 6 bases to trimming and J lost 2 bases, with 10 bases between them. The CDR3 is made up of 13 amino acids. CDR3 nucleotides: TGTGCCAGCAGACCGGGACAACAAGAGACCCAGTACTTC. This gives the protein CASRPGQQETQYF.

In its sample, this clonotype was seen a few times. The V call is TRBV28, the J call TRBJ2-1; the D gene could be TRBD1 or TRBD2 (7 bases each). V lost 7 bases to trimming and J lost 8 bases, with 18 bases between them. CDR3 length: 14 residues. Germline V CDR1 and CDR2: MDHEN, SYDVKM. This CDR3 reads CASNLLTGRDEQFF. The CDR3, as DNA: TGTGCCAGCAACCTATTGACAGGGAGGGATGAGCAGTTCTTC.

The table lists this clonotype with a few counts. This chain connects TRBV27 to TRBJ2-1, with 13 bases aligning to TRBD2. The germline gives CDR1 MNHEY, CDR2 SMNVEV (reference sequence). With 3 bases clipped from V and 3 bases from J, the junction kept 2 bases outside the gene matches. This CDR3 is 16 amino acids long. The CDR3 DNA reads as TGTGCCAGCAGTTTGGGACTAGCGGGGAACTACAATGAGCAGTTCTTC. It is translated as CASSLGLAGNYNEQFF.

The table lists this clonotype with many counts. The V gene is TRBV29-1, the J gene TRBJ1-1; TRBD1 aligns across 9 bases. The CDR3 length is 13 residues. Looked up from germline, CDR1 is SQVTM and CDR2 is ANQGSEA. V lost 6 bases and J lost 1; bases outside the gene matches: 3. The CDR3 sequence is CSVGTGRNTEAFF. The CDR3 coding sequence is TGCAGCGTGGGGACAGGGCGGAACACTGAAGCTTTCTTT.

In this sample, this clonotype turned up many times. The rearrangement links TRBV4-1 to TRBJ2-3, with 7 bases fitting TRBD2. The ends lost 2 bases at V and 8 bases at J; junction bases unmatched: 7. Germline V gene sequence: CDR1 MGHRA, CDR2 YSYEKL. The CDR3 runs to 14 residues. The CDR3 reads CASSQYSRESTQYF. CDR3 sequence (DNA): TGCGCCAGCAGCCAATACTCGCGGGAGAGTACGCAGTATTTT.

The rearrangement links TRBV12-3 or TRBV12-4 to TRBJ2-1, with D perhaps TRBD2 (5 bases). The CDR3 consists of 12 residues. V shed 6 bases and J shed 12 bases, with 15 bases lying between them. CDR3 in amino acids: CASSKLGAPQFF. The CDR3 nucleotides are TGTGCCAGCAGCAAACTAGGCGCCCCGCAGTTCTTC.

In its sample, this clonotype was seen a few times. The chain combines TRBV5-1 with TRBJ1-4; D gene uncertain. The CDR3 is 15 residues long. V was trimmed by 0 bases and J by 3 bases, leaving 9 bases between them. CDR1 is SGHRS, CDR2 YFSETQ, per germline. CDR3 residues: CASSLGGRSNEKLFF. In nucleotides, the CDR3 is TGCGCCAGCAGCTTGGGAGGACGTTCTAATGAAAAACTGTTTTTT.

This sequence joins TRBV9 and TRBJ2-3, with 9 bases aligning to TRBD1. CDR1 is SGDLS, CDR2 YYNGEE, per germline. The CDR3 spans 15 residues. With V trimmed by 4 bases and J by 2 bases, 5 bases remained unmatched. CDR3: CASSFRDRDTDTQYF. CDR3 in DNA: TGTGCCAGCAGCTTCCGGGACAGGGACACAGATACGCAGTATTTT.

In its sample, this clonotype was seen many times. The chain links TRBV5-5 to TRBJ2-6; 9 nucleotides line up with TRBD1. This CDR3 region has 20 residues. Germline values: CDR1 SGHKS, CDR2 YYEKEE (reference sequence). The trim removed 4 bases at V and 1 base at J, leaving 15 bases unmatched. For the CDR3, the DNA is TGTGCCAGCAGCCCGGACAGGGGCTCTATATTCAGGTCTGGGGCCAACGTCCTGACTTTC. This codes for CASSPDRGSIFRSGANVLTF.

The rearrangement uses TRBV6-5 and TRBJ1-1; a weak D match, TRBD1 (6 bases). Deletions cut 3 bases from V and 3 bases from J, with 17 bases between. The CDR3 covers 16 residues. Germline CDR1 reads MNHEY; CDR2 reads SVGAGI. CDR3 region: CASSYIRGRVDTEAFF. The CDR3 region has the DNA TGTGCCAGCAGTTATATCAGGGGTAGGGTTGACACTGAAGCTTTCTTT.

The CDR3 protein is CSARDVKTGVSYEQYF. The CDR3 DNA is TGCAGTGCTAGAGATGTGAAGACAGGTGTATCCTACGAGCAGTACTTC. V usage is TRBV20-1 and J usage is TRBJ2-7; D possibly corresponds to TRBD1 (6 bases). Germline V lookup: CDR1 DFQATT, CDR2 SNEGSKA (reference sequence). V shed 0 bases and J shed 1 base, with 16 bases lying between them. CDR3 size: 16 residues.

The V call is TRBV28, the J call TRBJ1-6, with 7 bases aligning to TRBD1. Trimming removed 4 bases from V and 6 bases from J; junction bases left unmatched: 3. CDR3 length equals 14 residues. The germline gives CDR1 MDHEN, CDR2 SYDVKM. The chain's CDR3 is CASSSGTVNSPLHF. DNA of the CDR3: TGTGCCAGCAGTTCCGGGACAGTTAATTCACCCCTCCACTTT.

V gene TRBV6-1 combines with J gene TRBJ2-1; 7 nucleotides line up with TRBD1. CDR1 and CDR2 from the germline V gene are MNHNS and SASEGT. CDR3 length equals 18 residues. The CDR3 sequence is CASHRGQPLLSSYNEQFF. As DNA, the CDR3 is TGTGCTTCCCATCGGGGACAGCCATTACTCAGCTCCTACAATGAGCAGTTCTTC.

This chain links TRBV10-3 with TRBJ1-5; 7 nucleotides align to TRBD1. The CDR3 is 14 amino acids. Per germline, CDR1 ENHRY and CDR2 SYGVKD. Germline trimming cut 10 bases from V and 2 bases from J; bases unmatched to any gene: 8. The CDR3 nucleotides are TGTGCCACCCAGACCGGGACAGGCAATCAGCCCCAGCATTTT. Translated: CATQTGTGNQPQHF.

This clonotype occurred many times. J is TRBJ2-1 and V is TRBV7-9; 9 nucleotides match TRBD2. Per the germline V gene, CDR1 is SEHNR and CDR2 is FQNEAQ (reference sequence). The J segment lost 1 base and the V segment lost 2 bases, leaving 0 bases of the junction unmatched. The CDR3 is 15 residues long. The CDR3 reads CASSLLAGSYNEQFF. Here the CDR3 DNA reads TGTGCCAGCAGCTTACTAGCGGGATCCTACAATGAGCAGTTCTTC.

This clonotype was seen more than once but under ten times. The V gene is TRBV7-2, the J gene TRBJ2-7; D call uncertain. The V end was cut by 5 bases, the J end by 2 bases, with 16 bases between. Per germline, CDR1 SGHTA and CDR2 FQGNSA. CDR3 length: 15 amino acids. The CDR3 here is CASSLRSPGAYEQYF. CDR3 sequence (DNA): TGTGCCAGCAGCCTACGTTCCCCGGGCGCCTACGAGCAGTACTTC.

This clonotype was seen ten or more times. V usage is TRBV28 and J usage is TRBJ1-2; D not certain. Between the trimmed V and J ends, which lost 9 bases and 4 bases, there was a span of 12 bases. Germline values: CDR1 MDHEN, CDR2 SYDVKM. The CDR3 totals 12 residues. The CDR3 DNA follows: TGTGCCAGTCGGGGTAGCACCTATGGCTACACCTTC. Amino acid sequence: CASRGSTYGYTF.

This clonotype has a handful of counts. The chain is built from TRBV18 and TRBJ1-1; D perhaps matches TRBD1 (5 bases). The CDR3 is 14 amino acids. Germline CDR1 and CDR2: KGHSH and LQKENI. V lost 3 bases, J lost 1 base, and 9 bases lay in between. The CDR3 here is CASSPRQRNTEAFF. The DNA for the CDR3 is TGTGCCAGCTCACCCAGACAGAGGAACACTGAAGCTTTCTTT. The full variable domain, its missing parts supplied by reference TRBV18 and TRBJ1-1, is NAGVMQNPRHLVRRRGQEARLRCSPMKGHSHVYWYRQLPEEGLKFMVYLQKENIIDESGMPKERFSAEFPKEGPSILRIQQVVRGDSAAYFCASSPRQRNTEAFFGQGTRLTVV.

This chain uses TRBV5-1 with TRBJ2-1; 9 nucleotides line up with TRBD1. From germline, CDR1 is SGHRS and CDR2 YFSETQ. The CDR3 loop spans 15 amino acids. Trimming cost V 2 bases and J 2 bases; bases outside gene matches: 2. CDR3 residues: CASSLQGAAYNEQFF. Written as DNA, the CDR3 is TGCGCCAGCAGCTTACAGGGGGCTGCCTACAATGAGCAGTTCTTC.

This clonotype showed up many times. V usage is TRBV9 and J usage is TRBJ1-2; 7 positions agree with TRBD1. Germline V gives CDR1 SGDLS, CDR2 YYNGEE. V dropped 4 bases and J dropped 3; count of bases not matched to a gene: 9. CDR3 length: 15 residues. The CDR3 sequence: CASSPMTGKDYGYTF. The CDR3 DNA is TGTGCCAGCAGCCCCATGACAGGGAAGGACTATGGCTACACCTTC.

This clonotype occurred many times. This chain joins TRBV28 and TRBJ1-1; D remains unclear. The CDR3 has 12 residues. Germline lookup yields CDR1 MDHEN and CDR2 SYDVKM. Trimming took off 7 bases at V and 4 bases at J, with 10 bases between the two ends. The CDR3 DNA sequence: TGTGCCAGCATTGCGGGGTCCACTGAAGCTTTCTTT. This codes for CASIAGSTEAFF.